This T cell receptor (beta chain) was recorded in a study of OX40 agonist ivuxolimab in advanced cancers. Background for the entire study: Ivuxolimab was an agonistic, fully human IgG2 monoclonal antibody directed against OX40 (CD134), a costimulatory receptor. The paper reports the monotherapy dose-escalation portion (N ≈ 50 patients) of the phase I ivuxolimab trial. Three dose-escalation patients achieved partial responses, one with hepatocellular carcinoma and two with cutaneous melanoma. Peripheral TCRbeta sequencing was intended to test whether TCR sequence diversity was altered and clonal T-cell expansion was caused by ivuxolimab. Patients were allowed to have had prior anti-PD-1, anti-PD-L1 or anti-CTLA-4 therapy, and around 40% of the dose-escalation patients had previously received checkpoint inhibitors. A male proportion of 82.7% and a mean age of approximately 55 years, ranging from roughly 20 to 80, were recorded for the dose-escalation cohort. Of the roughly 52 dose-escalation patients, hepatocellular carcinoma was present in around 19, melanoma in about 15, renal cell carcinoma in 9 and head and neck cancer in 9. Intravenous ivuxolimab was administered to patients every 2 weeks at six dose levels: 0.01, 0.1, 0.3, 1.5, 3 and 10 mg/kg.

With regard to this clone: Its antigen is not yet known. Qualities for individual bases were not recorded, and no much larger clone is one base off.

Results and caveats for the whole study, not just this receptor: Partial responders in the 0.1-3.0 mg/kg groups had among the lowest normalized peripheral clonal expansion, especially among CD8+ T cells. The antigen specificity of the clonally expanded peripheral T cells was not determined. Low levels of normalized T-cell clonal expansion were also seen in some patients who did not respond. After ivuxolimab, CD8+ T cells had more expanded clones than CD4+ T cells on average. At doses of 0.1 to 3.0 mg/kg, clonal expansion of both CD4+ and CD8+ blood T cells was observed from baseline to week 6.

Patients with a history of autoimmune disease or receiving systemic immunosuppression were excluded from the trial. Peripheral blood for TCR sequencing was collected from all dose cohorts at baseline, on cycle 4 day 1, and on cycle 7 day 1. Samples came from an open-label, multicenter, first-in-human phase I dose-escalation trial of ivuxolimab. Adults with locally advanced or metastatic melanoma, renal cell, hepatocellular, or head and neck squamous cell carcinoma were enrolled in the trial. Before TCR sequencing, CD4+ T cells and CD8+ T cells were sorted from peripheral blood as separate populations. CDR1 and CDR2 are drawn from the germline V gene: MGHRA, YSYEKL. Its CDR3 holds 14 amino acids, cysteine through phenylalanine. Solely the CDR3 DNA is kept, with 42 bases framed from the first base. V is cut by 0 bases and J by 0 bases, and the space between the germline ends is 6 bases. Genomic DNA was isolated from the sorted cells so that the TCRbeta CDR3 region could be sequenced. The immunoSEQ Assay was used for sequencing of TCRbeta CDR3 regions. TCRdb limited this immuneACCESS table to in-frame rearrangements with V and J called. A share of clones is missing; checked studies link under half to unresolved V genes, and the rest is unexplained. Within this sample are 80,000 or so clones, with about 92% of them counted one time only. The top ten clonotypes cover approximately 2% of the sample.

The receptor was derived from an adult with an advanced solid tumor such as melanoma, head and neck, liver or kidney cancer. The rearrangement combines TRBV4-1 with TRBJ2-7, with the identity of the D gene unclear. The source material was CD4+ or CD8+ T cells sorted from blood, sampled in a trial of the OX40 agonist ivuxolimab. The nucleotides are TGCGCCAGCAGCCAAGATACTATCTCCTACGAGCAGTACTTC. Its translation reads: CASSQDTISYEQYF.